In this sample, the clone carrying this T cell receptor (beta chain) turned up many times. The antigen remains undetermined. The record originates from a study of early T cells in non-severe SARS-CoV-2 infection. Notes on the study in general: Reliance on VDJdb matching favored anti-spike CD8 responses; private and CD4 specificities were missed.

TCRdb processed the 5' RACE reads anew with MiXCR; each CDR3 protein has one entry. In the table there are tens of thousands of distinct CDR3 sequences, 4.7% of which are singletons. Specimen: whole blood. This receptor was obtained from an adult who was a healthcare worker with PCR-confirmed SARS-CoV-2 infection or an uninfected control (not recorded which).

CDR3 DNA: TGCAGCGTTGTGAGGGACAGGGGTTCCTACAATGAGCAGTTCTTC. Translated, it gives CSVVRDRGSYNEQFF. The rearrangement joins TRBV29-1 to TRBJ2-1; 10 bases are shared with TRBD1. The CDR3 is made up of 15 amino acids. Germline CDR1 SQVTM, CDR2 ANQGSEA. V was pared by 4 bases and J by 1 base, with 4 bases of the junction left unmatched.